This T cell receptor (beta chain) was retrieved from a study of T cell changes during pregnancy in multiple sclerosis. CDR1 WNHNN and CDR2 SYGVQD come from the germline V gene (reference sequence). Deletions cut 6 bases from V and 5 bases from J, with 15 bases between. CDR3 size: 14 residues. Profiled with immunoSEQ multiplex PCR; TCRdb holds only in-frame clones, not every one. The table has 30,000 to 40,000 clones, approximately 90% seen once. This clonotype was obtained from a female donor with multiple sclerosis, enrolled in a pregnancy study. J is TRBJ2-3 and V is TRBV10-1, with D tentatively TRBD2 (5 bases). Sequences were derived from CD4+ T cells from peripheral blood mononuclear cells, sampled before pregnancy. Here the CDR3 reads CASSRTVGIDTQYF. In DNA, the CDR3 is TGCGCCAGCAGCCGGACTGTAGGGATAGATACGCAGTATTTT.